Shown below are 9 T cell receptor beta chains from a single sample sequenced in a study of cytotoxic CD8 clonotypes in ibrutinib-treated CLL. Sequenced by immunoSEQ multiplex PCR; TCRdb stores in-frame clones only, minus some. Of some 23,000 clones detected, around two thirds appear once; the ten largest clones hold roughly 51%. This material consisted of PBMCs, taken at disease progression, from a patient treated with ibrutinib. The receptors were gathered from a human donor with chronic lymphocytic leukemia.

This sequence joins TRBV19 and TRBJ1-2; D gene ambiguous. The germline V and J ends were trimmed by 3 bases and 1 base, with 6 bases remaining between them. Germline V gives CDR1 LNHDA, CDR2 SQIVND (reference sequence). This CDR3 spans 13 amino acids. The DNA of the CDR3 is TGTGCCAGTAGTATCGGGGTTAACTATGGCTACACCTTC. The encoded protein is CASSIGVNYGYTF.

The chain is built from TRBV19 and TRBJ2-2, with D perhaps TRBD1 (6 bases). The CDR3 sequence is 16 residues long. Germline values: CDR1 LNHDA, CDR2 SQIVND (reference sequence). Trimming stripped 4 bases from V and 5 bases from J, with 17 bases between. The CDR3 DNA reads TGTGCCAGTAGTAATCCTGGGGGCTCGGGGACCGGGGAGCTGTTTTTT. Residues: CASSNPGGSGTGELFF.

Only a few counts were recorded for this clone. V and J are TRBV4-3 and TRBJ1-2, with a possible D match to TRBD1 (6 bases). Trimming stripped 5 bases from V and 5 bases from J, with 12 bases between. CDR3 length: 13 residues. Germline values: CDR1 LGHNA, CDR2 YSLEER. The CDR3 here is CASSKQGSYGYTF. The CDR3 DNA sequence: TGCGCCAGCAGCAAACAGGGTTCTTATGGCTACACCTTC.

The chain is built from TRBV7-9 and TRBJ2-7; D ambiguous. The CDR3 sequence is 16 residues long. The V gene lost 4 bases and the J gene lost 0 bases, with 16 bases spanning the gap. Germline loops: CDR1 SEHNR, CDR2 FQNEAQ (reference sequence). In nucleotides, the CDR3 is TGTGCCAGCAGCTATACGGTCGGACGTTCCTCCTACGAGCAGTACTTC. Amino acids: CASSYTVGRSSYEQYF.

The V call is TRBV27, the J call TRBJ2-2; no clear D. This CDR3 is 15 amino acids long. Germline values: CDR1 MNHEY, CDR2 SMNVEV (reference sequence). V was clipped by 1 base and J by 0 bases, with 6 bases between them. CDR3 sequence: CASSLLATNTGELFF. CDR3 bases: TGTGCCAGCAGTTTATTAGCAACGAACACCGGGGAGCTGTTTTTT.

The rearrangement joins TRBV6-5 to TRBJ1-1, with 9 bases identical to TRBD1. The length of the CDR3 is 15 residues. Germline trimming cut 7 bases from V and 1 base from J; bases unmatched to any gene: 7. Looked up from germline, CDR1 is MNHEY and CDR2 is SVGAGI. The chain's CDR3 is CASNVPGQGNTEAFF. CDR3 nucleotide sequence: TGTGCCAGCAATGTACCGGGACAGGGGAACACTGAAGCTTTCTTT.

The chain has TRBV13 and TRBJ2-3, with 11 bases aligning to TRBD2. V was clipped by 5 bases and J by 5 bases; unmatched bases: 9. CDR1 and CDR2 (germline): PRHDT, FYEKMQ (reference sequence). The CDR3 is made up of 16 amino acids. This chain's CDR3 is CASSPPSGGPGDTQYF. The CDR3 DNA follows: TGTGCCAGCAGCCCCCCTAGCGGGGGGCCTGGAGATACGCAGTATTTT.

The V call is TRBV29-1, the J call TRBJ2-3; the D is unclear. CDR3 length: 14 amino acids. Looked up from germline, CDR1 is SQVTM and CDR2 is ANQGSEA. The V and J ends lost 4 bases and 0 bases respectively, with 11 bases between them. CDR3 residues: CSVAPATSTDTQYF. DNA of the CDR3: TGCAGCGTTGCGCCAGCTACTAGCACAGATACGCAGTATTTT.

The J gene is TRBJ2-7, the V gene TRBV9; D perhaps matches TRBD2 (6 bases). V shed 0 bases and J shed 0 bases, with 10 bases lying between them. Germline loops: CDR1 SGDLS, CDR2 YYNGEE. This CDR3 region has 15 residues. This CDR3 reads CASSVDRGSSYEQYF. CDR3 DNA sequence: TGTGCCAGCAGCGTAGATCGGGGGAGCTCCTACGAGCAGTACTTC.